Listed here is a single T cell receptor (beta chain). Its target is unknown. V trimming: 8 bases; J trimming: 5 bases; junction bases outside the gene matches: 1. The V gene's germline CDR1 is MNHEY and CDR2 SVGAGI. There are 13 residues in the CDR3. This entry comes from a study of T cells in localized non-small cell lung cancer. Study results and caveats: Maximal T cell clonality occurred in uninvolved adjacent lung, with tumor ranking below it.

This table comes from immunoSEQ multiplex PCR, and its TCRdb copy is limited to in-frame clones, with some not included. In the table there are 26,000 or so clones, around 90% of which are singletons. The origin of this receptor is a male donor aged 60 or over with stage I lung adenocarcinoma. This chain connects TRBV6-5 to TRBJ2-2; 11 bases fit TRBD2. The sample consisted of peripheral blood, taken before any cancer treatment. This CDR3 is CASGTSGTGELFF. The CDR3 DNA follows: TGTGCCAGCGGGACTAGCGGAACCGGGGAGCTGTTTTTT.